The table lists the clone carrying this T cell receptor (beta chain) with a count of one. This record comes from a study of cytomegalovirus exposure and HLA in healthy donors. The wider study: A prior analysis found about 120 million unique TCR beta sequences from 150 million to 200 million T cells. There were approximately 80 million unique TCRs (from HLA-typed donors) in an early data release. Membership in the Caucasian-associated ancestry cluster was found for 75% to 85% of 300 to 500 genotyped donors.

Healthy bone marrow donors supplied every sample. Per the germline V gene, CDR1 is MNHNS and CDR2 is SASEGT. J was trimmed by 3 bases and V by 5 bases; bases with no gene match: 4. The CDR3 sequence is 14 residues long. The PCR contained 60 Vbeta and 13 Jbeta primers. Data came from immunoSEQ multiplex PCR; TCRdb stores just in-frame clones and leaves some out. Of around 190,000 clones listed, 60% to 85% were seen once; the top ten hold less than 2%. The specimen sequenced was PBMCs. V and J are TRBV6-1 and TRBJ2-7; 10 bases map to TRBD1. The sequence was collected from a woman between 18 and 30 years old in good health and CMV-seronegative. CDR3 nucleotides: TGTGCCAGCAGTCGGACAGGGGGAGTCTACGAGCAGTACTTC. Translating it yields CASSRTGGVYEQYF.